One and the same sample provided the 10 T cell receptor beta chains below, sequenced in a study of patients and donors after allogeneic stem cell transplantation. TCRdb used MiXCR to reprocess the RT-PCR reads, holding one entry per CDR3 protein. This table has approximately 140,000 distinct CDR3 sequences, about two fifths appearing once. Material: blood, either unsorted or a sorted T cell fraction (not recorded which). The receptors here all came from a human donor who was either an allogeneic HSCT recipient or a stem cell or donor lymphocyte infusion donor (not recorded which). It is not recorded whose cells these are; they may come from a transplant donor.

This clonotype was detected only a few times. The V and J genes are TRBV15 and TRBJ1-5; possible D gene TRBD1, 5 bases. This CDR3 comprises 14 residues. Between the trimmed V and J ends, which lost 7 bases and 5 bases, there was a span of 15 bases. Germline V gives CDR1 LNHNV, CDR2 YYDKDF (reference sequence). The CDR3 loop reads CATTSGGGYQPQHF. CDR3 coding DNA: TGTGCCACCACCTCCGGGGGAGGCTATCAGCCCCAGCATTTT.

The chain couples TRBV12-3 or TRBV12-4 to TRBJ2-3; weak D call: TRBD2 (6 bases). The CDR3 sequence is 17 residues long. With 1 base removed from V and 4 bases from J, the gap between germline ends came to 18 bases. Here the CDR3 reads CASSLGPGGRAADTQYF. The CDR3 DNA reads TGTGCCAGCAGTTTAGGTCCAGGAGGGCGGGCGGCAGATACGCAGTATTTT.

At least ten counts were recorded for this clonotype. CDR3 in amino acids: CSAIKARSTNTGELFF. As DNA, the CDR3 is TGCAGTGCTATTAAGGCCAGGTCCACGAACACCGGGGAGCTGTTTTTT. The chain joins TRBV20-1 to TRBJ2-2; D ambiguous. V shed 4 bases and J shed 0 bases, with 15 bases lying between them. The germline V gene encodes CDR1 DFQATT and CDR2 SNEGSKA (reference sequence). The CDR3 covers 16 residues.

This chain links TRBV11-2 with TRBJ1-3; D not certain. Trimming removed 3 bases from V and 7 bases from J, with 10 bases in between. The germline V gene has CDR1 SGHAT and CDR2 FQNNGV. The CDR3 has 13 residues. CDR3 in amino acids: CASSFQVANTIYF. CDR3 DNA: TGTGCCAGCAGCTTTCAAGTAGCCAACACCATATATTTT.

This sequence joins TRBV6-5 and TRBJ1-4; a weak D match, TRBD1 (6 bases). The V end lost 6 bases, the J end lost 8 bases, and 16 bases lay between the germline ends. Looked up from germline, CDR1 is MNHEY and CDR2 is SVGAGI. The CDR3 totals 14 residues. CDR3 residues: CASSQQGSAEKLFF. CDR3 nucleotides: TGTGCCAGCAGCCAACAGGGAAGCGCGGAAAAACTGTTTTTT.

CDR3: CASSQVPETGGGEQYF. The CDR3 DNA is TGTGCCAGCAGCCAAGTGCCGGAGACCGGAGGGGGCGAGCAGTACTTC. This chain links TRBV3-1 with TRBJ2-7; D could derive from TRBD1 or TRBD2 (6 bases each). The CDR3 is 16 residues long. Germline values: CDR1 LGHDT, CDR2 YNNKEL (reference sequence). Trimming pared 1 base from V and 6 bases from J, leaving 19 bases between.

This sequence joins TRBV7-8 and TRBJ1-5; D gene ambiguous. The V gene lost 9 bases and the J gene lost 0 bases, with 9 bases spanning the gap. The CDR3 extends over 13 amino acids. Germline V gives CDR1 SGHVS, CDR2 FQNEAQ. In nucleotides, the CDR3 is TGTGCCAGTGCGGACCGTAGCAATCAGCCCCAGCATTTT. Translation gives CASADRSNQPQHF.

This clonotype was seen a few times. The chain is built from TRBV12-5 and TRBJ1-2, with 7 nucleotides matching TRBD1. Germline assignment: CDR1 LGHNT and CDR2 FRNRAP. The CDR3 loop spans 14 amino acids. V shed 3 bases, J shed 5 bases, and the junction held 6 bases outside the gene matches. Here the CDR3 reads CASGLSTGKYGYTF. Written as DNA, the CDR3 is TGTGCTAGTGGTTTATCGACAGGGAAGTATGGCTACACCTTC.

The V gene is TRBV28, the J gene TRBJ2-3; the D gene is possibly TRBD1 (6 bases). The CDR3 has 15 amino acids. The V gene lost 4 bases and the J gene lost 4 bases, with 15 bases spanning the gap. The germline CDR1 and CDR2 sequences are MDHEN and SYDVKM. Here the CDR3 reads CASSSLGRGPDTQYF. CDR3 bases: TGTGCCAGCAGTTCACTGGGCAGGGGTCCAGATACGCAGTATTTT.

Comments on this clonotype: The germline gene is not matched at one end of the junction; a read error may be the cause. This chain uses TRBV4-2 with TRBJ1-6; the D is unclear. Germline assignment: CDR1 LGHNA and CDR2 YNFKEQ. The CDR3 consists of 13 residues. CDR3 in amino acids: CAISPPEGSPLHF. CDR3 coding DNA: TGTGCCATCAGCCCCCCCGAAGGTTCACCCCTCCACTTT.